This record concerns one T cell receptor beta chain sequence. The target antigen is unknown. The CDR3 sequence is 17 residues long. Germline values: CDR1 DFQATT, CDR2 SNEGSKA (reference sequence). This sample was taken from a study of T cells expressing NK-cell markers. Study summary: HCMV seropositivity characterized most of the eight sequenced donors, and seronegativity one. Study-wide results and limits: Among four donors, these clonotypes also ranked first in the CD3+CD56-NKG2C+ fraction.

One entry per CDR3 protein, without DNA, is what TCRdb gives after re-calling the 5' RACE reads. Its table records 250,000 or so distinct CDR3 sequences. The clonotype originates from a woman between 18 and 69 years old in good health. Sequenced: blood T cells: a sorted CD56 or NKG2C T cell subset, CD4+ or CD8+ T cells, or bulk PBMC T cells (not recorded which). This chain links TRBV20-1 with TRBJ2-2; the TCRdb call, TRBD2, lacks DNA for checking. This CDR3 is CSAKTGLAGGPLGELFF.